What follows are 9 T cell receptor beta chains derived from one specimen sequenced in a study of shared clonotypes between healthy human individuals. TCRdb keeps only in-frame clones here, not all; method: immunoSEQ multiplex PCR. Of about 2 million clones detected, 90% to 95% appear once; the ten largest clones hold 0.13%. Sequenced material: naive CD4+ T cells sorted from blood. The subset was: CD45RA+ positively selected. Receptors originate from a man aged 18 to 30 in good health.

The J gene is TRBJ2-1, the V gene TRBV19; the D is unclear. Germline CDR1 is LNHDA and CDR2 is SQIVND (reference sequence). Trimming pared 3 bases from V and 5 bases from J, leaving 11 bases between. This CDR3 spans 14 amino acids. This chain's CDR3 is CASSIQVRDNEQFF. The DNA of the CDR3 is TGTGCCAGTAGTATTCAGGTACGGGACAATGAGCAGTTCTTC.

V is TRBV7-2 and J is TRBJ1-6; 7 nucleotides match TRBD1. Germline CDR1 and CDR2: SGHTA and FQGNSA. With V trimmed by 2 bases and J by 10 bases, 2 bases remained unmatched. This CDR3 spans 13 amino acids. The CDR3 is CASSLHRGSPLHF. CDR3 bases: TGTGCCAGCAGCTTACACAGGGGATCACCCCTCCACTTT.

This clone appeared once. The gene calls are TRBV11-2 and TRBJ2-1; perhaps TRBD1 as D (5 bases). V gave up 1 base and J gave up 8 bases, with 15 bases separating them. The CDR3 extends over 15 amino acids. In germline, CDR1 is SGHAT, CDR2 FQNNGV. CDR3 sequence reads: CASSLGAPRVDEQFF. CDR3 coding DNA: TGTGCCAGCAGCTTAGGTGCCCCCAGGGTCGATGAGCAGTTCTTC.

CDR3 DNA sequence: TGTGCCAGCAGTTCCAGCGGGGGGGCCACAGATACGCAGTATTTT. Residues: CASSSSGGATDTQYF. J is TRBJ2-3 and V is TRBV6-5; 10 bases map to TRBD2. Germline loops: CDR1 MNHEY, CDR2 SVGAGI. This CDR3 is 15 amino acids long. The junction had 3 bases not matched to a gene; V was cut back by 4 bases and J by 2 bases.

The chain has TRBV21-1 and TRBJ2-7. TRBV21-1 is a pseudogene segment. The CDR3 spans 15 residues. CDR3 protein: CASSKSGRGPYEQYF. CDR3 bases: TGTGCCAGCAGCAAAAGCGGAAGGGGCCCCTACGAGCAGTACTTC.

Comments on this clone: Different DNA sequences within this sample yield the same CDR3. The chain combines TRBV6-1 with TRBJ1-5; a possible D gene is TRBD1 (5 bases). This CDR3 has 13 amino acids. Germline loops: CDR1 MNHNS, CDR2 SASEGT. Between the trimmed V and J ends, which lost 4 bases and 1 base, there was a span of 5 bases. CDR3 DNA: TGTGCCAGCAGTGGACAGAGCAATCAGCCCCAGCATTTT. As protein: CASSGQSNQPQHF.

Concerning this clone: Other DNA sequences of this sample code for an identical CDR3. The V gene is TRBV6-1, the J gene TRBJ1-5, with a tentative D call TRBD1 (6 bases). Looked up from germline, CDR1 is MNHNS and CDR2 is SASEGT. The ends were cut back, 3 bases at V and 7 bases at J, with 16 bases in the middle. The CDR3 runs to 15 residues. CDR3 in DNA: TGTGCCAGCAGTGAGGGGGGGCGCGGGAACCAGCCCCAGCATTTT. Encoded protein: CASSEGGRGNQPQHF.

The chain carries TRBV19 and TRBJ1-1, with D perhaps TRBD1 (5 bases). In germline, CDR1 is LNHDA, CDR2 SQIVND (reference sequence). CDR3 length: 15 amino acids. V dropped 6 bases and J dropped 0 bases, with 14 bases sitting between them. The DNA of the CDR3 is TGTGCCAGTAGCCTCGCCAGGGCGTTGAACACTGAAGCTTTCTTT. It yields the protein CASSLARALNTEAFF.

V gene TRBV30 combines with J gene TRBJ2-5; no firm D call. This CDR3 comprises 13 residues. The V gene lost 2 bases and the J gene lost 2 bases, with 9 bases spanning the gap. Germline CDR1 reads GTSNPN; CDR2 reads SVGIG (reference sequence). The CDR3 loop reads CAWSRRLQETQYF. In DNA, the CDR3 is TGTGCCTGGAGTCGTCGCCTACAAGAGACCCAGTACTTC.